Each of the 25 T cell receptor beta chains below was sequenced from the same sample in a study of post-analysis software for immune sequencing data. TCR beta libraries were prepared from cDNA with unique molecular identifiers. Each CDR3 protein gets one entry after TCRdb re-called the PCR reads with MiXCR. The sample carries hundreds of thousands of distinct CDR3 sequences, 55% to 70% recorded once. Their recognized antigens are unknown. Overall study findings and caveats: Higher frequency in patients than in controls was seen for a handful of TRBV segments, with TRBV5-6, TRBV5-1 and TRBV20-1 among them.

Sample: blood. Receptor source: a girl under 10 years old with multiple sclerosis.

This clonotype was recorded a few times. J is TRBJ2-1 and V is TRBV10-3, with TRBD2 matching 14 bases. The germline CDR1 and CDR2 sequences are ENHRY and SYGVKD. The CDR3 sequence is 14 residues long. Unmatched junction bases numbered 2, after V lost 6 bases and J lost 7 bases. CDR3 nucleotide sequence: TGTGCCATCAGCGGGACTAGCGGGAGTAATGAGCAGTTCTTC. Translation: CAISGTSGSNEQFF.

This clonotype was observed a handful of times. The rearrangement joins TRBV20-1 to TRBJ2-7; 9 bases are a match to TRBD1. The CDR3 is made up of 14 amino acids. Germline V gene lookup returns CDR1 DFQATT and CDR2 SNEGSKA (reference sequence). V was pared by 3 bases and J by 6 bases, with 9 bases of the junction left unmatched. In nucleotides, the CDR3 is TGCAGTGCTAGCCCCGGGACAGGGACCGGCGAGCAGTACTTC. Translating gives CSASPGTGTGEQYF.

This chain uses TRBV5-1 with TRBJ2-7, with D unresolved. Germline loops: CDR1 SGHRS, CDR2 YFSETQ. Trimming pared 1 base from V and 4 bases from J, leaving 15 bases between. The CDR3 has 15 amino acids. The CDR3 loop reads CASSLTGHRVYEQYF. As DNA, the CDR3 is TGCGCCAGCAGCTTGACGGGTCACCGCGTTTACGAGCAGTACTTC.

The J gene is TRBJ1-2, the V gene TRBV6-4; D is possibly TRBD1 (5 bases). Trimming cost V 0 bases and J 4 bases, with 15 bases left between them. CDR1 and CDR2 from the germline V gene are MRHNA and SNTAGT. CDR3 length equals 16 residues. This CDR3 reads CASSDSAGQGLYGYTF. In DNA, the CDR3 is TGTGCCAGCAGTGACTCGGCAGGGCAAGGACTCTATGGCTACACCTTC.

This clonotype appeared a single time. This sequence joins TRBV6-5 and TRBJ1-1; 10 bases fit TRBD1. V shed 6 bases and J 3 bases; nucleotides not matched to a gene: 4. CDR1 is MNHEY and CDR2 is SVGAGI in the germline V gene. This CDR3 contains 14 residues. CDR3 sequence: CASRPGTGDTEAFF. Here the CDR3 DNA reads TGTGCCAGCAGACCCGGGACAGGGGACACTGAAGCTTTCTTT.

The chain combines TRBV5-1 with TRBJ2-1; 7 bases are a match to TRBD1. The germline gives CDR1 SGHRS, CDR2 YFSETQ. CDR3 length: 16 residues. V dropped 2 bases and J dropped 7; count of bases not matched to a gene: 12. CDR3 loop: CASSLGGQRAGNEQFF. The CDR3 bases are TGCGCCAGCAGCTTAGGGGGACAGCGAGCAGGGAATGAGCAGTTCTTC.

Details on this clonotype: A much larger clone is a single base away; this may be a read error. This chain links TRBV7-2 with TRBJ2-5; no reliable D call. This CDR3 spans 13 amino acids. Germline assignment: CDR1 SGHTA and CDR2 FQGNSA. Trimming shortened V by 2 bases and J by 2 bases, and 6 bases separated the two germline ends. The CDR3 here is CASSLRVQETQYF. Here the CDR3 DNA reads TGTGCCAGCAGCTTAAGGGTGCAAGAGACCCAGTACTTC.

The CDR3 nucleotides are TGCGCCAGCAGCGCGGGACTAGCGGGGGCCCCAGGCACAGATACGCAGTATTTT. This sequence encodes CASSAGLAGAPGTDTQYF. The genes are TRBV5-1 and TRBJ2-3; 14 bases agree with TRBD2. The CDR3 extends over 18 amino acids. V lost 4 bases to trimming and J lost 1 base; unmatched junction nucleotides: 8. Per the germline V gene, CDR1 is SGHRS and CDR2 is YFSETQ.

The chain employs TRBV5-1 and TRBJ2-4, with 9 bases lining up with TRBD1. The J segment lost 0 bases and the V segment lost 7 bases, leaving 5 bases of the junction unmatched. Germline-derived CDR1 and CDR2 are SGHRS and YFSETQ. The length of the CDR3 is 15 residues. CDR3 loop: CASSLTGGAKNIQYF. CDR3 DNA sequence: TGCGCCAGCTCCTTGACAGGGGGAGCCAAAAACATTCAGTACTTC.

As to this clonotype: Germline and junction disagree at one end, which may indicate a read error. J is TRBJ2-1 and V is TRBV27; D not resolved. Germline V gene sequence: CDR1 MNHEY, CDR2 SMNVEV (reference sequence). This CDR3 comprises 11 residues. CDR3 loop: CANSLGIEQFF. The CDR3 DNA reads as TGTGCCAACAGTTTAGGGATTGAGCAGTTCTTC.

This clonotype was detected a few times. The chain has TRBV6-6 and TRBJ1-2; D not resolved. Per germline, CDR1 MNHNY and CDR2 SVGAGI (reference sequence). The CDR3 extends over 12 amino acids. V was shortened by 3 bases and J by 7 bases, with 9 bases between the two germline ends. The CDR3 bases are TGTGCCAGCAGTTATTGGGAAACTGGCTACACCTTC. It specifies CASSYWETGYTF.

The CDR3 here is CSARVPGLRNEQYF. Written as DNA, the CDR3 is TGCAGTGCTAGAGTACCAGGGCTAAGGAACGAGCAGTACTTC. The J gene is TRBJ2-7, the V gene TRBV20-1; a weak D match, TRBD1 (5 bases). CDR1 and CDR2 (germline): DFQATT, SNEGSKA (reference sequence). Between the trimmed V and J ends, which lost 1 base and 5 bases, there was a span of 15 bases. The CDR3 has 14 amino acids.

The rearrangement links TRBV25-1 to TRBJ1-6; the D is unclear. This CDR3 spans 16 amino acids. The germline CDR1 and CDR2 sequences are MGHDK and SYGVNS. Trimming left V 5 bases short and J 1 base short, with 12 bases between. DNA for the CDR3: TGTGCCAGCAGTCCTAAGAGAGGATCCTATAATTCACCCCTCCACTTT. Translated, it gives CASSPKRGSYNSPLHF.

The genes are TRBV12-3 or TRBV12-4 and TRBJ2-1; 10 nucleotides agree with TRBD2. V trimming: 5 bases; J trimming: 9 bases; junction bases outside the gene matches: 10. CDR3 size: 15 residues. The CDR3 DNA is TGTGCCAGCAGTACTCAGCGGGGGGGCCGAGCTGAGCAGTTCTTC. Amino acids: CASSTQRGGRAEQFF.

This clonotype appeared a few times. The chain is built from TRBV6-1 and TRBJ1-2; D ambiguous. V dropped 6 bases and J dropped 5 bases, with 19 bases sitting between them. Germline V CDR1 and CDR2: MNHNS, SASEGT. The CDR3 is made up of 15 amino acids. The CDR3 sequence is CASSLRTRFGYGYTF. CDR3 DNA: TGTGCCAGCAGCCTTAGGACCAGGTTTGGGTATGGCTACACCTTC.

The table lists this clonotype with a few counts. The rearrangement links TRBV20-1 to TRBJ2-3; D is uncertain. This CDR3 has 14 amino acids. Germline CDR1 is DFQATT and CDR2 is SNEGSKA (reference sequence). The ends were cut back, 1 base at V and 5 bases at J, with 13 bases in the middle. The CDR3 nucleotides are TGCAGTGCTAGAGTCCTGGGGTTTGGAGATACGCAGTATTTT. Protein sequence: CSARVLGFGDTQYF.

The chain is built from TRBV5-5 and TRBJ2-3; no clear D. Germline lookup yields CDR1 SGHKS and CDR2 YYEKEE (reference sequence). V was trimmed by 0 bases and J by 3 bases, leaving 17 bases between them. The CDR3 has 17 residues. Written as DNA, the CDR3 is TGTGCCAGCAGCTTGGTGGGCCGAAGTCTGGCGACAGATACGCAGTATTTT. This translates into CASSLVGRSLATDTQYF.

In the case of this clonotype: The junction departs from the called germline gene at one end, perhaps through a read error. The V gene is TRBV29-1, the J gene TRBJ2-3; no clear D gene. This CDR3 spans 11 amino acids. Germline loops: CDR1 SQVTM, CDR2 ANQGSEA. This CDR3 is CSVGSSDAQYF. Here the CDR3 DNA reads TGCAGCGTTGGGTCCTCAGATGCGCAGTATTTT.

The gene calls are TRBV7-6 and TRBJ2-7; no firm D call. The closer fit of TRBJ2-5 to the DNA end suggests the J call may be wrong. The CDR3 covers 14 residues. Per germline, CDR1 SGHVS and CDR2 FNYEAQ. CDR3 coding DNA: TGTGCCAGCAGCTCGACTCACCCGTCGGAGACCCAGTACTTC. Protein sequence: CASSSTHPSETQYF.

The table lists this clonotype with a few counts. The V call is TRBV12-3 or TRBV12-4, the J call TRBJ2-1, with D unresolved. Deletions cut 5 bases from V and 4 bases from J, with 12 bases between. CDR3 size: 14 residues. The CDR3 is CASSRRVAYNEQFF. CDR3 coding DNA: TGTGCCAGCAGTCGCCGGGTTGCATACAATGAGCAGTTCTTC.

The chain links TRBV6-6 to TRBJ2-3; possible D gene TRBD1, 5 bases. V was cut by 5 bases and J by 7 bases, with 10 bases left in between. Germline values: CDR1 MNHNY, CDR2 SVGAGI (reference sequence). The CDR3 sequence is 12 residues long. As DNA, the CDR3 is TGTGCCAGCAGTACTACAGGCCATACGCAGTATTTT. Translating gives CASSTTGHTQYF.

This clonotype has only one observation. This chain links TRBV12-3 or TRBV12-4 with TRBJ2-5, with 9 bases fitting TRBD2. J gave up 2 bases and V 1 base, and 8 bases lay outside the gene matches. This CDR3 is 17 amino acids long. CDR3 bases: TGTGCCAGCAGTTTAGGGGCTAGCGGGGACCTTCAAGAGACCCAGTACTTC. This translates into CASSLGASGDLQETQYF.

Of note for this clonotype: A read error may produce the germline difference seen at one junction end. This chain joins TRBV7-7 and TRBJ2-6; D call uncertain. The CDR3 is made up of 15 amino acids. The germline V gene encodes CDR1 SSHAT and CDR2 FNYEAQ (reference sequence). This CDR3 is CASSPERTGANVLTF. The CDR3 nucleotides read TGTGCTAGCAGCCCGGAACGGACTGGGGCCAACGTCCTGACTTTC.

The genes are TRBV9 and TRBJ2-1, with TRBD2 as a possible D gene (5 bases). CDR1 is SGDLS and CDR2 is YYNGEE in the germline V gene. CDR3 length: 13 amino acids. Trimming pared 0 bases from V and 10 bases from J, leaving 11 bases between. The CDR3 reads CASSVAGNREQFF. CDR3 sequence (DNA): TGTGCCAGCAGCGTAGCCGGGAATAGGGAGCAGTTCTTC.

The J gene is TRBJ2-1, the V gene TRBV5-1; D gene unclear. The J call is uncertain, as TRBJ2-7 better fits the DNA end. Germline V CDR1 and CDR2: SGHRS, YFSETQ. The CDR3 length is 15 residues. The CDR3 sequence: CASSPAASGPYEQYF. For the CDR3, the DNA is TGCGCCAGCAGCCCGGCCGCTTCGGGCCCTTACGAGCAGTACTTC.